This TCR beta chain originates from a study of long-term antiretroviral therapy in people with HIV. On the study more broadly: Samples collected earliest predate the 2015 immediate-ART recommendation by about a decade.

Concerning this clone: Antigen unknown.

Samples were assayed with immunoSEQ v3.0 at survey level. Generated by immunoSEQ multiplex PCR, the TCRdb table keeps only in-frame clones and is missing some. The table has some 43,000 clones, approximately 89% seen once. CDR1 and CDR2 (germline): PRHDT, FYEKMQ (reference sequence). The CDR3 length is 14 residues. V was cut by 5 bases and J by 6 bases, with 17 bases left in between. Whole-study results and caveats: Increased diversity was seen after ART, yet it remained lower than in transplant donor controls. It was observed that HIV repertoires exhibited narrower CDR3 length ranges than controls.

The chain links TRBV13 to TRBJ2-7; the D gene is possibly TRBD1 (6 bases). This TCR derives from a woman aged 45 to 65 with HIV. The material sequenced was unsorted PBMCs, taken 0.1 years before starting antiretroviral therapy. The CDR3 loop reads CASSPSTGYGEQYF. Here the CDR3 DNA reads TGTGCCAGCAGCCCCTCTACAGGGTACGGCGAGCAGTACTTC.